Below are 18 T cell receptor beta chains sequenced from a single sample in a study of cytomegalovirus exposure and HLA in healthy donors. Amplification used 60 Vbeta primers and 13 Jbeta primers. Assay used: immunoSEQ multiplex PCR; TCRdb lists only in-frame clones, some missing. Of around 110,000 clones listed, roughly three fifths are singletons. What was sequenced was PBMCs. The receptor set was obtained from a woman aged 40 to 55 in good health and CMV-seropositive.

The CDR3 reads CASSYPRTGGYEQYF. The DNA for the CDR3 is TGTGCCAGCAGTTACCCTAGGACAGGGGGCTACGAGCAGTACTTC. The rearrangement joins TRBV6-6 to TRBJ2-7, with 10 bases aligning to TRBD1. CDR1 is MNHNY and CDR2 is SVGAGI in the germline V gene (reference sequence). With V trimmed by 2 bases and J by 3 bases, 4 bases remained unmatched. The CDR3 totals 15 residues.

The CDR3 spells CASSDSGHGELFF. The CDR3 DNA sequence: TGTGCCAGCAGCGACTCGGGACACGGGGAGCTGTTTTTT. The chain combines TRBV7-9 with TRBJ2-2, with D perhaps matching TRBD1 (6 bases). Germline loops: CDR1 SEHNR, CDR2 FQNEAQ (reference sequence). The CDR3 sequence is 13 residues long. With 5 bases removed from V and 7 bases from J, the gap between germline ends came to 11 bases.

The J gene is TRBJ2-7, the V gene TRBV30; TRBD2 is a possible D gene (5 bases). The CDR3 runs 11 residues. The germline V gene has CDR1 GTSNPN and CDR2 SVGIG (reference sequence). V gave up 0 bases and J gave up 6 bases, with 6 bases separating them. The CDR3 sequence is CAWSVRGEQYF. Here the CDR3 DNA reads TGTGCCTGGAGTGTACGGGGCGAGCAGTACTTC.

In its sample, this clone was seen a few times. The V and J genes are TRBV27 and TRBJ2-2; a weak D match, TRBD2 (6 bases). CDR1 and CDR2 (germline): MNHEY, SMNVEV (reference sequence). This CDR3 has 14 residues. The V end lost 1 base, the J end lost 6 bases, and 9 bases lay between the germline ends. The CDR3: CASSLYGRPGELFF. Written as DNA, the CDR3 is TGTGCCAGCAGTTTATACGGGAGACCCGGGGAGCTGTTTTTT.

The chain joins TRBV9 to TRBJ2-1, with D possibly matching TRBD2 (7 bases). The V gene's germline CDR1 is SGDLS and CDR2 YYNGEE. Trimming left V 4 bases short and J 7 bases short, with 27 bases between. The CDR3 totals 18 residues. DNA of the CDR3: TGTGCCAGCAGCCCTCTAAAATGGGGGGGCTTCGGTGAGAATGAGCAGTTCTTC. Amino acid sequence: CASSPLKWGGFGENEQFF.

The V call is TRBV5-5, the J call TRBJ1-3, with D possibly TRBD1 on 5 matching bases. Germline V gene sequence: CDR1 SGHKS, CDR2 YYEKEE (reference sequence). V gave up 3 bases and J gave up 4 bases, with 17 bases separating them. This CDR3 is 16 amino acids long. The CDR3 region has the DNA TGTGCCAGCAGCTCCCAGGGCGGACGAGTCGGAAACACCATATATTTT. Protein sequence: CASSSQGGRVGNTIYF.

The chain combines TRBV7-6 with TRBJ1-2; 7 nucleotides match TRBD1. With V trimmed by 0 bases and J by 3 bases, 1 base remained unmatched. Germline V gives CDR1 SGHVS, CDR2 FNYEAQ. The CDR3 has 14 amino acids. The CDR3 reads CASSLAGGDYGYTF. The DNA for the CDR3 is TGTGCCAGCAGCTTAGCAGGGGGCGACTATGGCTACACCTTC. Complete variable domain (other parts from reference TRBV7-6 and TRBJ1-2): GAGVSQSPRYKVTKRGQDVALRCDPISGHVSLYWYRQALGQGPEFLTYFNYEAQQDKSGLPNDRFSAERPEGSISTLTIQRTEQRDSAMYRCASSLAGGDYGYTFGSGTRLTVV.

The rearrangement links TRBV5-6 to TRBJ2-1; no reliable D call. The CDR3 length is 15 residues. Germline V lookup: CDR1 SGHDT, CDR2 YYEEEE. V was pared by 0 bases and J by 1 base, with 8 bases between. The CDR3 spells CASSLGWQSYNEQFF. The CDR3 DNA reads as TGTGCCAGCAGCTTGGGGTGGCAATCCTACAATGAGCAGTTCTTC.

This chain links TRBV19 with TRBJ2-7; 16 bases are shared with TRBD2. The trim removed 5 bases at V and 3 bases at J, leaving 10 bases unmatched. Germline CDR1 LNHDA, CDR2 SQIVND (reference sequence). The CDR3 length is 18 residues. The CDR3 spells CASSGRTGTSGRVYEQYF. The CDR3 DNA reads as TGTGCCAGTAGTGGACGAACCGGGACTAGCGGGAGGGTCTACGAGCAGTACTTC.

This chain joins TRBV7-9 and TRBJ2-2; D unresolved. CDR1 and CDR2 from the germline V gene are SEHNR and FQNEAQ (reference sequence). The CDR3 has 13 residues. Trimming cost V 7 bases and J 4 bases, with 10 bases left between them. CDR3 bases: TGTGCCAGCACACAGATTCTCACCGGGGAGCTGTTTTTT. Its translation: CASTQILTGELFF.

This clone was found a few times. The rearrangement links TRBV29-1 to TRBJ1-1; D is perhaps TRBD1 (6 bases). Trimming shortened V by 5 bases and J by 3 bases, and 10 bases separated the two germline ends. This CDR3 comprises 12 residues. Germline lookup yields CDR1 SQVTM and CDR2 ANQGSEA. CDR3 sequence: CSVRTGYTEAFF. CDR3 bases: TGCAGCGTTCGAACAGGGTACACTGAAGCTTTCTTT.

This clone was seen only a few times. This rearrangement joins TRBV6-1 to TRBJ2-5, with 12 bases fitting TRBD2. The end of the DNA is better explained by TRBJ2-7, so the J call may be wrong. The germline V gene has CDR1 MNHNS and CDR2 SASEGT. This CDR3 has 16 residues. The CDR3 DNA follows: TGTGCCAGCAGTGAAGGGCAGGGACTAGCGGGTTACGAGCAGTACTTC. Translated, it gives CASSEGQGLAGYEQYF.

The CDR3 spells CASTGGAGGYEQYF. The CDR3 coding sequence is TGTGCCAGCACCGGGGGGGCGGGAGGTTACGAGCAGTACTTC. The chain has TRBV7-2 and TRBJ2-5; 8 positions match TRBD2. The J call is doubtful: the DNA matches TRBJ2-7 better. This CDR3 has 14 residues. CDR1 is SGHTA and CDR2 is FQGNSA in the germline V gene.

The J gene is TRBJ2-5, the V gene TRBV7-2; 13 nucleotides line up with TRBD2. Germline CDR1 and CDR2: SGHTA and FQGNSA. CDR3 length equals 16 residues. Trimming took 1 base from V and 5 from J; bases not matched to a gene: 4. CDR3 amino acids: CASSLVGTSGTETQYF. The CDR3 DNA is TGTGCCAGCAGCTTAGTGGGGACTAGCGGGACGGAGACCCAGTACTTC.

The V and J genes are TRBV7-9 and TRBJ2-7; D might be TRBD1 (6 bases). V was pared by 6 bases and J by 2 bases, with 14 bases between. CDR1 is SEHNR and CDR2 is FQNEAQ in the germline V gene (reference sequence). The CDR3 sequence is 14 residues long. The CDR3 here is CASSSTGYPYEQYF. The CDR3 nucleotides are TGTGCCAGCAGTTCGACAGGCTACCCCTACGAGCAGTACTTC.

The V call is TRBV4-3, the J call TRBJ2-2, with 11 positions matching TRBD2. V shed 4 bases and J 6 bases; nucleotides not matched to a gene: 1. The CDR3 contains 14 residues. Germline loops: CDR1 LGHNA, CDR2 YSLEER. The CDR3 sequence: CASSRSGRAGELFF. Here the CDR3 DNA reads TGCGCCAGCAGCCGTAGCGGGAGGGCCGGGGAGCTGTTTTTT.

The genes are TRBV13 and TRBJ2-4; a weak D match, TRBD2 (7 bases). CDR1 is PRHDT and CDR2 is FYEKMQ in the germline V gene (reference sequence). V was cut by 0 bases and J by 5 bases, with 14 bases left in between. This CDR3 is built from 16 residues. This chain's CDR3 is CASSLGGGRWENIQYF. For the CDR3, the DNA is TGTGCCAGCAGCTTAGGCGGGGGGCGGTGGGAAAACATTCAGTACTTC.

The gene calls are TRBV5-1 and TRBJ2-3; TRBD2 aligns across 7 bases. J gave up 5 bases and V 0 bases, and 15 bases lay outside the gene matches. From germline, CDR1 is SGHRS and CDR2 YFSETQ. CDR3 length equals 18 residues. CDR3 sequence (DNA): TGCGCCAGCAGCTTGGGTTTGCTAGCGGAGGGCCGGGAAGATACGCAGTATTTT. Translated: CASSLGLLAEGREDTQYF.